The T cell receptor (beta chain) described here comes from a study of CD8+ T cells in alopecia areata. Whole-study context: Among treated patients, oral tofacitinib was administered at 5 to 10 mg twice daily. Study-wide results and caveats: Scalp clonality dropped significantly under tofacitinib, as did expanded CD8+ top-100 clones.

It was cDNA, reverse transcribed from extracted RNA, that served as the sequencing template. Profiling relied on immunoSEQ multiplex PCR, and the TCRdb table lists in-frame clones only, not all of them. The sample holds under 130,000 clones, approximately 84% seen once. Regarding this clone: As yet, its antigen is unknown.

Treatment reported: oral pan-JAK inhibitor, 5-10 mg twice daily. CD4+ and CD8+ T cells were sorted from PBMCs stained for CD3, CD4 and CD8. V trimming: 0 bases; J trimming: 2 bases; junction bases outside the gene matches: 5. Germline CDR1 and CDR2: ENHRY and SYGVKD. This CDR3 region has 16 residues. The rearrangement links TRBV10-3 to TRBJ2-7, with TRBD2 matching 9 bases. The receptor was derived from a human donor with alopecia areata. The source was CD8+ T cells sorted from blood, collected around week 34, from a patient treated with tofacitinib. The CDR3 loop reads CAISESGLAGPYEQYF. The CDR3 region has the DNA TGTGCCATCAGTGAGTCGGGGCTAGCGGGACCCTACGAGCAGTACTTC.